Below are 8 T cell receptor beta chains sequenced from a single sample in a study of T cells in Graves' hyperthyroidism and ophthalmopathy. Amplification targeted TCR beta CDR3 regions from RNA transcripts. HTBI primers were employed in a first-round RT-PCR of the TCR CDR3. TCRdb processed the multiplex PCR reads anew with MiXCR; each CDR3 protein has one entry. The profile covers 730,000 or so distinct CDR3 sequences, with about 17% appearing a single time and roughly 17% taken by the ten largest. The sample taken for sequencing was blood. Receptors were obtained from a woman aged 45-65 years with Graves' hyperthyroidism that later progressed to Graves' ophthalmopathy.

In regard to this clonotype: At one boundary the junction diverges from the germline segment, which might be a read error. The rearrangement links TRBV24-1 to TRBJ2-2; 7 nucleotides agree with TRBD1. The germline V gene has CDR1 KGHDR and CDR2 SFDVKD. CDR3 length equals 19 residues. The CDR3 nucleotides are TGTGCCACCGGTGACCCAGGGAGAAGGGGGCAAGGATCTACCGGGGAGCTGTTTTTT. It encodes CATGDPGRRGQGSTGELFF.

Only a few counts were recorded for this clonotype. The rearrangement links TRBV20-1 to TRBJ1-5; no clear D gene. This CDR3 region has 13 residues. The V and J ends lost 3 bases and 3 bases respectively, with 9 bases between them. From germline, CDR1 is DFQATT and CDR2 SNEGSKA (reference sequence). The CDR3 sequence is CSARSVLNQPQHF. Here the CDR3 DNA reads TGCAGTGCTAGGTCGGTACTCAATCAGCCCCAGCATTTT.

This clonotype appeared many times. This sequence joins TRBV12-3 or TRBV12-4 and TRBJ1-5; D uncertain. The CDR3 consists of 15 residues. V lost 1 base to trimming and J lost 0 bases, with 7 bases between them. CDR3 DNA sequence: TGTGCCAGCAGTTTAGATACTTATAGCAATCAGCCCCAGCATTTT. Amino acid sequence: CASSLDTYSNQPQHF.

This clonotype was found a few times. The gene calls are TRBV19 and TRBJ2-1; TRBD2 agrees at 11 bases. Germline V gene lookup returns CDR1 LNHDA and CDR2 SQIVND (reference sequence). V lost 5 bases, J lost 0 bases, and 3 bases stayed unmatched. This CDR3 comprises 16 residues. Written as DNA, the CDR3 is TGTGCCAGTAGTTCTAGCGGGGGGAGCTCCTACAATGAGCAGTTCTTC. This gives the protein CASSSSGGSSYNEQFF. Complete variable domain (other parts from reference TRBV19 and TRBJ2-1): DGGITQSPKYLFRKEGQNVTLSCEQNLNHDAMYWYRQDPGQGLRLIYYSQIVNDFQKGDIAEGYSVSREKKESFPLTVTSAQKNPTAFYLCASSSSGGSSYNEQFFGPGTRLTVL.

The chain joins TRBV9 to TRBJ2-1; D might be TRBD1 or TRBD2, each matching 7 bases. The germline V gene encodes CDR1 SGDLS and CDR2 YYNGEE. This CDR3 region has 15 residues. V was clipped by 2 bases and J by 7 bases, with 16 bases between them. CDR3 DNA: TGTGCCAGCAGCGTGGAGCAGGGGGGGGTGAATGAGCAGTTCTTC. Its translation is CASSVEQGGVNEQFF.

This clonotype was counted ten times or more. The rearrangement joins TRBV27 to TRBJ1-2; 7 bases are shared with TRBD1. The CDR3 runs 12 residues. V lost 6 bases and J lost 3; bases outside the gene matches: 1. Germline V gene data show CDR1 as MNHEY and CDR2 as SMNVEV (reference sequence). The CDR3 loop is CASRDRDYGYTF. In DNA form, the CDR3 reads TGTGCCAGCAGAGACAGGGACTATGGCTACACCTTC.

This clonotype was found a few times. The chain employs TRBV20-1 and TRBJ2-1; D not resolved. Germline CDR1 and CDR2: DFQATT and SNEGSKA (reference sequence). The V and J ends lost 3 bases and 3 bases respectively, with 3 bases between them. The CDR3 has 11 amino acids. The CDR3 reads CSASVYNEQFF. The CDR3 nucleotides read TGCAGTGCTAGTGTCTACAATGAGCAGTTCTTC.

This clonotype turned up a few times. The chain uses TRBV14 and TRBJ1-2; 7 nucleotides align to TRBD1. Per germline, CDR1 SGHDN and CDR2 FVKESK. The CDR3 is 16 residues long. V shed 2 bases and J 3 bases; nucleotides not matched to a gene: 9. CDR3: CASSQLGTDPDYGYTF. CDR3 coding DNA: TGTGCCAGCAGCCAACTCGGGACAGATCCCGACTATGGCTACACCTTC.